A single sample gave rise to the 30 T cell receptor beta chains below, sequenced in a study of T-cell memory formation after mild COVID-19. TCRdb used MiXCR to reprocess the 5' RACE reads, holding one entry per CDR3 protein. The sample shows 90,000 to 120,000 distinct CDR3 sequences, 13% to 15% of them seen only once. The sequenced material came from PBMCs or a T cell subset sorted from them (not recorded which). These TCRs come from a man aged 18 to 29 who had mild COVID-19 (a few samples of this study predate the infection). Cell type and time point are not known.

This clonotype was seen a few times. The chain carries TRBV27 and TRBJ2-5; 9 bases are a match to TRBD2. The CDR3 consists of 16 residues. The J segment lost 3 bases and the V segment lost 3 bases, leaving 8 bases of the junction unmatched. CDR1 and CDR2 (germline): MNHEY, SMNVEV (reference sequence). This CDR3 reads CASSLLAGGPEETQYF. CDR3 DNA sequence: TGTGCCAGCAGTTTGTTGGCGGGGGGGCCCGAAGAGACCCAGTACTTC.

The gene calls are TRBV6-5 and TRBJ2-1, with 10 bases fitting TRBD1. From germline, CDR1 is MNHEY and CDR2 SVGAGI. Trimming removed 6 bases from V and 1 base from J; junction bases left unmatched: 6. The CDR3 covers 16 residues. Here the CDR3 reads CASRRGQGTSYNEQFF. CDR3 in DNA: TGTGCCAGCAGACGGGGACAGGGGACATCCTACAATGAGCAGTTCTTC.

V usage is TRBV12-3 or TRBV12-4 and J usage is TRBJ1-5; D may be TRBD1 (5 bases). The germline V and J ends were trimmed by 7 bases and 8 bases, with 12 bases remaining between them. The CDR3 is 12 residues long. The CDR3 DNA is TGTGCCAGCACCAGGGCTGCGGAGCCCCAGCATTTT. This encodes CASTRAAEPQHF.

At least ten counts were recorded for this clonotype. The chain combines TRBV28 with TRBJ1-1; D not certain. The germline gives CDR1 MDHEN, CDR2 SYDVKM. CDR3 length: 17 amino acids. The V gene lost 6 bases and the J gene lost 5 bases, with 25 bases spanning the gap. CDR3 DNA: TGTGCCAGCAGACTCACGGTAACGGACTACCCTTGGACTGAAGCTTTCTTT. Protein: CASRLTVTDYPWTEAFF.

In regard to this clonotype: The junction differs from germline at one of its ends, possibly a read error. V and J are TRBV7-9 and TRBJ2-4; D perhaps matches TRBD1 (5 bases). From germline, CDR1 is SEHNR and CDR2 FQNEAQ (reference sequence). This CDR3 region has 14 residues. CDR3 in amino acids: CASSLITSDTAGHF. For the CDR3, the DNA is TGTGCCAGCAGCCTCATAACCTCGGACACCGCAGGGCACTTC.

This clonotype was counted at least ten times. The chain uses TRBV29-1 and TRBJ2-3; 11 positions match TRBD2. This CDR3 is built from 15 residues. The J segment lost 2 bases and the V segment lost 6 bases, leaving 7 bases of the junction unmatched. Germline CDR1 SQVTM, CDR2 ANQGSEA. The CDR3 is CSVRTSGGYTDTQYF. For the CDR3, the DNA is TGCAGCGTAAGAACTAGCGGGGGTTACACAGATACGCAGTATTTT.

The chain uses TRBV9 and TRBJ2-7; 9 bases line up with TRBD2. The CDR3 extends over 14 amino acids. J was trimmed by 7 bases and V by 3 bases; bases with no gene match: 8. The germline V gene has CDR1 SGDLS and CDR2 YYNGEE. The CDR3 reads CASSDPAGGREQYF. In DNA, the CDR3 is TGTGCCAGCAGCGACCCAGCGGGGGGCCGGGAGCAGTACTTC.

The table lists this clonotype with a few counts. J is TRBJ2-1 and V is TRBV12-3 or TRBV12-4; D uncertain. The CDR3 runs 13 residues. V was cut by 6 bases and J by 3 bases, with 9 bases left in between. CDR3 sequence reads: CASSPDDYNEQFF. CDR3 sequence (DNA): TGTGCCAGCAGCCCCGACGACTACAATGAGCAGTTCTTC.

This clonotype was counted many times. The V call is TRBV12-3 or TRBV12-4, the J call TRBJ2-1; D unclear. The ends were cut back, 1 base at V and 7 bases at J, with 5 bases in the middle. The CDR3 has 12 amino acids. CDR3 protein: CASSLGSNEQFF. The DNA of the CDR3 is TGTGCCAGCAGTTTAGGATCTAATGAGCAGTTCTTC.

The sample holds one count of this clonotype. The V and J genes are TRBV2 and TRBJ2-7; the D gene is possibly TRBD2 (6 bases). Trimming took off 7 bases at V and 3 bases at J, with 16 bases between the two ends. CDR1 and CDR2 from the germline V gene are SNHLY and FYNNEI. The CDR3 is 14 residues long. The CDR3 sequence: CASTVGGLNYEQYF. The CDR3 coding sequence is TGTGCCAGCACCGTTGGGGGACTGAACTACGAGCAGTACTTC.

This clonotype appeared a few times. The V gene is TRBV27, the J gene TRBJ2-3, with 9 bases lining up with TRBD1. The CDR3 is made up of 16 amino acids. J was trimmed by 8 bases and V by 0 bases; bases with no gene match: 9. CDR1 and CDR2 from the germline V gene are MNHEY and SMNVEV (reference sequence). The CDR3 DNA is TGTGCCAGCAGTTTATCACCGGGACAGGGACAGGGTACGCAGTATTTT. Translated, it gives CASSLSPGQGQGTQYF.

This clonotype was picked up a small number of times. The chain links TRBV4-2 to TRBJ2-5; 9 bases fit TRBD1. In germline, CDR1 is LGHNA, CDR2 YNFKEQ. CDR3 size: 14 residues. V dropped 1 base and J dropped 4; count of bases not matched to a gene: 1. CDR3 amino acids: CASSQVTGGETQYF. CDR3 coding DNA: TGTGCCAGCAGCCAAGTGACAGGGGGAGAGACCCAGTACTTC.

This clonotype was counted a few times. The chain couples TRBV7-9 to TRBJ2-1; 10 bases are shared with TRBD2. Germline V lookup: CDR1 SEHNR, CDR2 FQNEAQ (reference sequence). The J segment lost 8 bases and the V segment lost 5 bases, leaving 6 bases of the junction unmatched. The CDR3 is 14 residues long. Here the CDR3 DNA reads TGTGCCAGCAGCCTCCCGGGACTAGCGCATGAGCAGTTCTTC. Protein product: CASSLPGLAHEQFF.

This clonotype occurred a few times. CDR3 sequence reads: CASTLAGGVEQFF. DNA for the CDR3: TGTGCCAGTACCCTCGCGGGGGGGGTTGAGCAGTTCTTC. J is TRBJ2-1 and V is TRBV19; TRBD2 matches at 9 bases. CDR3 size: 13 residues. Germline trimming cut 7 bases from V and 9 bases from J; bases unmatched to any gene: 7. Germline V lookup: CDR1 LNHDA, CDR2 SQIVND (reference sequence).

This chain joins TRBV7-9 and TRBJ1-1, with TRBD1 as a possible D gene (5 bases). Per the germline V gene, CDR1 is SEHNR and CDR2 is FQNEAQ (reference sequence). V was clipped by 1 base and J by 1 base, with 7 bases between them. The CDR3 is made up of 14 amino acids. In DNA form, the CDR3 reads TGTGCCAGCAGCTTAGGGGGCTGGAACACTGAAGCTTTCTTT. Amino acid sequence: CASSLGGWNTEAFF.

The V gene is TRBV7-9, the J gene TRBJ2-5; D unresolved. The CDR3 totals 14 residues. The V gene's germline CDR1 is SEHNR and CDR2 FQNEAQ (reference sequence). V lost 3 bases and J 4 bases, leaving 12 bases between the germline ends. The CDR3 loop reads CASSFWTYLETQYF. As DNA, the CDR3 is TGTGCCAGCAGCTTTTGGACGTACTTAGAGACCCAGTACTTC.

The chain recombines TRBV6-5 with TRBJ1-5; D remains ambiguous. V gave up 5 bases and J gave up 9 bases, with 11 bases separating them. This CDR3 is built from 12 residues. Germline V lookup: CDR1 MNHEY, CDR2 SVGAGI. CDR3: CASSTRWGPQHF. Here the CDR3 DNA reads TGTGCCAGCAGTACCCGATGGGGGCCCCAGCATTTT.

This clonotype was seen only a few times. The rearrangement uses TRBV7-9 and TRBJ1-2; D possibly corresponds to TRBD1 (5 bases). Trimming pared 8 bases from V and 5 bases from J, leaving 18 bases between. The germline CDR1 and CDR2 sequences are SEHNR and FQNEAQ (reference sequence). The CDR3 is 14 residues long. For the CDR3, the DNA is TGTGCCAGCGAGGTTGGGGGAAGTGGGTATGGCTACACCTTC. Protein: CASEVGGSGYGYTF.

This clonotype has more than one count but fewer than ten. The V gene is TRBV7-9, the J gene TRBJ2-1, with 10 bases that match TRBD1. The ends lost 5 bases at V and 3 bases at J; junction bases unmatched: 4. CDR3 size: 15 residues. The germline gives CDR1 SEHNR, CDR2 FQNEAQ (reference sequence). CDR3 sequence: CASSPDRGIYNEQFF. As DNA, the CDR3 is TGTGCCAGCAGCCCGGACAGGGGGATCTACAATGAGCAGTTCTTC. The full variable domain, completed using reference TRBV7-9 and TRBJ2-1, is DTGVSQNPRHKITKRGQNVTFRCDPISEHNRLYWYRQTLGQGPEFLTYFQNEAQLEKSRLLSDRFSAERPKGSFSTLEIQRTEQGDSAMYLCASSPDRGIYNEQFFGPGTRLTVL.

V usage is TRBV27 and J usage is TRBJ2-2; D perhaps matches TRBD1 (6 bases). CDR1 MNHEY and CDR2 SMNVEV come from the germline V gene (reference sequence). V was clipped by 3 bases and J by 3 bases, with 17 bases between them. The CDR3 covers 17 residues. The DNA for the CDR3 is TGTGCCAGCAGTTTCCTGACAGGACCACCTTACACCGGGGAGCTGTTTTTT. Translating gives CASSFLTGPPYTGELFF.

Written as DNA, the CDR3 is TGTGCCAGCAGCGTACGGGACATTCGGCGGCCCCAGCATTTT. As protein: CASSVRDIRRPQHF. This chain joins TRBV9 and TRBJ1-5; D perhaps matches TRBD1 (6 bases). V was pared by 1 base and J by 9 bases, with 14 bases between. Germline lookup yields CDR1 SGDLS and CDR2 YYNGEE. CDR3 length equals 14 residues.

This clonotype was picked up a small number of times. The chain combines TRBV6-6 with TRBJ2-7, with D maybe TRBD1 (6 bases). The CDR3 has 15 amino acids. From germline, CDR1 is MNHNY and CDR2 SVGAGI (reference sequence). The V gene lost 4 bases and the J gene lost 0 bases, with 13 bases spanning the gap. The CDR3: CASSLGAANSYEQYF. The CDR3 coding sequence is TGTGCCAGCAGTTTGGGGGCCGCCAACTCCTACGAGCAGTACTTC.

The rearrangement links TRBV5-1 to TRBJ2-3; 7 positions match TRBD2. Germline loops: CDR1 SGHRS, CDR2 YFSETQ. The CDR3 is made up of 19 amino acids. J gave up 2 bases and V 5 bases, and 20 bases lay outside the gene matches. CDR3 sequence (DNA): TGCGCCAGCAGGGGAGAATTAGCGGGCGACCCATTCCTCACAGATACGCAGTATTTT. This translates into CASRGELAGDPFLTDTQYF. The variable domain in full, with the rest retrieved from reference TRBV5-1 and TRBJ2-3, is KAGVTQTPRYLIKTRGQQVTLSCSPISGHRSVSWYQQTPGQGLQFLFEYFSETQRNKGNFPGRFSGRQFSNSRSEMNVSTLELGDSALYLCASRGELAGDPFLTDTQYFGPGTRLTVL.

This clonotype turned up a few times. This rearrangement joins TRBV4-1 to TRBJ1-1; D is uncertain. With 3 bases removed from V and 3 bases from J, the gap between germline ends came to 14 bases. Per germline, CDR1 MGHRA and CDR2 YSYEKL. CDR3 length equals 15 residues. The CDR3 region has the DNA TGCGCCAGCAGCCATCCTCTTCCGGAATACACTGAAGCTTTCTTT. It specifies CASSHPLPEYTEAFF.

V usage is TRBV7-2 and J usage is TRBJ1-2; D is possibly TRBD1 (5 bases). Between the trimmed V and J ends, which lost 3 bases and 5 bases, there was a span of 22 bases. In germline, CDR1 is SGHTA, CDR2 FQGNSA. The CDR3 is made up of 17 amino acids. CDR3 nucleotides: TGTGCCAGCAGCTTTGAGTACCCGGGGCCAAGTTTGTATGGCTACACCTTC. It codes for CASSFEYPGPSLYGYTF.

This clonotype has ten or more counts. The gene calls are TRBV5-1 and TRBJ1-5; perhaps TRBD1 as D (5 bases). The CDR3 has 15 residues. Germline V lookup: CDR1 SGHRS, CDR2 YFSETQ. V was trimmed by 0 bases and J by 4 bases, leaving 11 bases between them. The CDR3 sequence is CASSLVPGPNQPQHF. The CDR3 nucleotides read TGCGCCAGCAGCTTGGTACCGGGGCCGAATCAGCCCCAGCATTTT.

In this sample, this clonotype turned up a few times. V is TRBV7-9 and J is TRBJ1-1; D possibly corresponds to TRBD1 (6 bases). Trimming left V 5 bases short and J 6 bases short, with 10 bases between. The CDR3 is 12 amino acids. Germline V gene lookup returns CDR1 SEHNR and CDR2 FQNEAQ (reference sequence). DNA for the CDR3: TGTGCCAGCAGCCGCAGGGGTTCTGAAGCTTTCTTT. Its translation is CASSRRGSEAFF.

The chain combines TRBV19 with TRBJ1-5, with 10 bases that match TRBD1. CDR1 LNHDA and CDR2 SQIVND come from the germline V gene (reference sequence). The CDR3 runs to 13 residues. V trimming: 10 bases; J trimming: 6 bases; junction bases outside the gene matches: 6. Here the CDR3 reads CATADRGGQPQHF. The CDR3 coding sequence is TGTGCCACCGCGGACAGGGGGGGTCAGCCCCAGCATTTT.

The chain uses TRBV4-3 and TRBJ1-1; 8 bases are a match to TRBD1. This CDR3 region has 15 residues. Looked up from germline, CDR1 is LGHNA and CDR2 is YSLEER. Losses at the gene ends were 1 base for V and 1 base for J; bases not matched to a gene: 2. In DNA form, the CDR3 reads TGCGCCAGCAGCCAAGGGACAGGGTCGAACACTGAAGCTTTCTTT. Translation: CASSQGTGSNTEAFF.

The chain links TRBV10-3 to TRBJ2-3; D unresolved. V was clipped by 0 bases and J by 2 bases, with 9 bases between them. Germline CDR1 is ENHRY and CDR2 is SYGVKD. The CDR3 extends over 15 amino acids. Here the CDR3 reads CAISESSRFTDTQYF. The CDR3 DNA reads TGTGCCATCAGTGAGTCAAGTAGATTCACAGATACGCAGTATTTT.